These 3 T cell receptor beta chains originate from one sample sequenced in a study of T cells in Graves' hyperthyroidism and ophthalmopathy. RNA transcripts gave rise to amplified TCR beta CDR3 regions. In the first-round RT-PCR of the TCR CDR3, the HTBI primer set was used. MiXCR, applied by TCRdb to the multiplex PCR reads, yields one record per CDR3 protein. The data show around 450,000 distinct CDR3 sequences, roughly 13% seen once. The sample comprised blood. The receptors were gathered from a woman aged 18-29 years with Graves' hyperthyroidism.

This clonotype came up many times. In DNA form, the CDR3 reads TGTGCCAGCAGCATAAGGGTGAACACTGAAGCTTTCTTT. It codes for CASSIRVNTEAFF. This rearrangement joins TRBV28 to TRBJ1-1; D remains ambiguous. There are 13 residues in the CDR3. V gave up 6 bases and J gave up 0 bases, with 8 bases separating them. CDR1 MDHEN and CDR2 SYDVKM come from the germline V gene.

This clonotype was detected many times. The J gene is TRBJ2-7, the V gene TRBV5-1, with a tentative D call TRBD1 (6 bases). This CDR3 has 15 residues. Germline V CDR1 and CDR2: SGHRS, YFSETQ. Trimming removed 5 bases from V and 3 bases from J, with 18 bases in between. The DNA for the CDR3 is TGCGCCAGCAGTCCAGGGTTGGGACAACTCTACGAGCAGTACTTC. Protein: CASSPGLGQLYEQYF.

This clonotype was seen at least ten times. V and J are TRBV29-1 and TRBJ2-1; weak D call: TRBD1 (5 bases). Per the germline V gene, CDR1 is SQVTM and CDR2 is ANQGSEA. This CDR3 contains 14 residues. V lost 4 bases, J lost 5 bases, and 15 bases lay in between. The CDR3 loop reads CSVVRGRADNEQFF. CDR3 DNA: TGCAGCGTTGTAAGGGGCAGGGCAGACAATGAGCAGTTCTTC.